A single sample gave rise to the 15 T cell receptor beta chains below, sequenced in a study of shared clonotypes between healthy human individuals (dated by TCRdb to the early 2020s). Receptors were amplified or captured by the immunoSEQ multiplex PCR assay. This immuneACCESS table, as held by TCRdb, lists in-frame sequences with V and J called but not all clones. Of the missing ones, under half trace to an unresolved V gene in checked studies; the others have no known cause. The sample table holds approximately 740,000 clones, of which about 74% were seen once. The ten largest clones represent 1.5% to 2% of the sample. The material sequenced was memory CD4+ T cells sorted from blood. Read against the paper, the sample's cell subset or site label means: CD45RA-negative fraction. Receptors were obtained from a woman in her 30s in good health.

The DNA of the CDR3 is TGTGCCAGCAGCCAGGACATCCGAGACTATGGCTACACCTTC. Amino acid sequence: CASSQDIRDYGYTF. The rearrangement links TRBV6-6 to TRBJ1-2, with a weak D call TRBD1 (5 bases). V was cut by 6 bases and J by 3 bases, with 14 bases left in between. Germline CDR1 is MNHNY and CDR2 is SVGAGI (reference sequence). This CDR3 has 14 amino acids.

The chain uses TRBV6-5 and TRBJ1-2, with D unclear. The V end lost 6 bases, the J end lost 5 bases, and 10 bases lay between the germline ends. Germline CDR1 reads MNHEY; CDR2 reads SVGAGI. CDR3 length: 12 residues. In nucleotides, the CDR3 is TGTGCCAGCAGGGACCCCTTGTATGGCTACACCTTC. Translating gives CASRDPLYGYTF.

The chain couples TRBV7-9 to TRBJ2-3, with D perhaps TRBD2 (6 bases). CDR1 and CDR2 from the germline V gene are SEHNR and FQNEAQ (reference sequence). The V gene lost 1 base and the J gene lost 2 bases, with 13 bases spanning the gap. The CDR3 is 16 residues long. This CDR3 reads CASSLDSGLSTDTQYF. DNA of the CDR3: TGTGCCAGCAGCTTAGATAGCGGTCTGTCCACAGATACGCAGTATTTT.

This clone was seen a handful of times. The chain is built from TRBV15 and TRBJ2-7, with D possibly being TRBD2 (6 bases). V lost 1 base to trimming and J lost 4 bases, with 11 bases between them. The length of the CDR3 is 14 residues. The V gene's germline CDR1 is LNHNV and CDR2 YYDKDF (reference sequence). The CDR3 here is CATSRGISGYEQYF. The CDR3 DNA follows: TGTGCCACCAGCAGAGGGATTAGCGGATACGAGCAGTACTTC. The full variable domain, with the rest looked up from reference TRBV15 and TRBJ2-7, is DAMVIQNPRYQVTQFGKPVTLSCSQTLNHNVMYWYQQKSSQAPKLLFHYYDKDFNNEADTPDNFQSRRPNTSFCFLDIRSPGLGDTAMYLCATSRGISGYEQYFGPGTRLTVT.

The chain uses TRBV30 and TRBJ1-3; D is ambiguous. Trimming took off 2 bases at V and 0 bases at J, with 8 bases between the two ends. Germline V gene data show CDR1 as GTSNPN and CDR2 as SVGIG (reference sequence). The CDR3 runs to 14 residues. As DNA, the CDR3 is TGTGCCTGGAGTCGTTTTAGCTCTGGAAACACCATATATTTT. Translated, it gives CAWSRFSSGNTIYF.

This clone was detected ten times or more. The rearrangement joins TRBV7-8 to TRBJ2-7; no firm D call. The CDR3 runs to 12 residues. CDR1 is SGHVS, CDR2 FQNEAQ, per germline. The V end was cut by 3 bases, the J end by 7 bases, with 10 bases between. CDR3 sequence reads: CASSLHLGEQYF. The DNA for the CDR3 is TGTGCCAGCAGCTTGCACCTGGGGGAGCAGTACTTC.

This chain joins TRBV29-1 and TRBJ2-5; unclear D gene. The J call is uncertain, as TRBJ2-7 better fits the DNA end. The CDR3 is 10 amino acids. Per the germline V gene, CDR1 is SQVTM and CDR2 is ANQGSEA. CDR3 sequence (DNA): TGCAGCGTCCAATTTTACGAGCAGTACTTC. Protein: CSVQFYEQYF.

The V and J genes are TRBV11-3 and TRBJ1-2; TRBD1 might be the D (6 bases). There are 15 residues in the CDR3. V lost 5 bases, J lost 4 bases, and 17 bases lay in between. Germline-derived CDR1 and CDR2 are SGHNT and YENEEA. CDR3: CASSQASATGYGYTF. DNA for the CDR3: TGTGCCAGCAGCCAAGCGTCGGCGACAGGCTATGGCTACACCTTC.

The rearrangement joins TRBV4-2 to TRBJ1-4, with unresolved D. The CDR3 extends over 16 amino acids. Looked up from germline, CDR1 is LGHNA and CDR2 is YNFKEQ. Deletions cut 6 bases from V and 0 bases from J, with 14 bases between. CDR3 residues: CASRPGTHATNEKLFF. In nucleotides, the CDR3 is TGTGCCAGCAGACCAGGAACCCATGCAACTAATGAAAAACTGTTTTTT.

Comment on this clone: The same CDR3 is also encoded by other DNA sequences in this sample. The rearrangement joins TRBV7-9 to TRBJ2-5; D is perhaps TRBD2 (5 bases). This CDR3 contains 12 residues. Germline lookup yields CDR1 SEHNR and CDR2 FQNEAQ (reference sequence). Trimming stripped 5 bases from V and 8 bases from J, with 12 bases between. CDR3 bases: TGTGCCAGCAGCCCCGGGGTCGAAACCCAGTACTTC. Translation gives CASSPGVETQYF.

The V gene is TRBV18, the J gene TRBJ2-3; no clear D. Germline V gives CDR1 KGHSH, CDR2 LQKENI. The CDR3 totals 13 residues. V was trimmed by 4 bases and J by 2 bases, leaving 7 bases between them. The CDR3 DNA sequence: TGTGCCAGCTCACACGCGGTCACAGATACGCAGTATTTT. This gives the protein CASSHAVTDTQYF.

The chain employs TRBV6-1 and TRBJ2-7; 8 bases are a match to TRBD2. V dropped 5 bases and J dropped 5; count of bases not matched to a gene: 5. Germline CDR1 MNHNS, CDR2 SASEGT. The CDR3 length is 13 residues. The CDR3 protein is CASSKPGLDEQYF. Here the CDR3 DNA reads TGTGCCAGCAGTAAACCGGGACTAGACGAGCAGTACTTC.

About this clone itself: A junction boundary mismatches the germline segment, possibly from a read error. The CDR3 loop reads CSVDEVIAGLHF. The CDR3 nucleotides read TGCAGCGTTGATGAGGTGATAGCGGGTCTACACTTC. The J gene is TRBJ2-5, the V gene TRBV29-1; TRBD2 agrees at 7 bases. The CDR3 has 12 amino acids. CDR1 is SQVTM and CDR2 is ANQGSEA in the germline V gene.

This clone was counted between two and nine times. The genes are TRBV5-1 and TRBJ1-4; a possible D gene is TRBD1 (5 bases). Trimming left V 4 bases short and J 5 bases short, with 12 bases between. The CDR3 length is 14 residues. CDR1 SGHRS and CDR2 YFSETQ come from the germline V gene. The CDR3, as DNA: TGCGCCAGCAGCAACGGGACTAGGAATGAAAAACTGTTTTTT. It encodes CASSNGTRNEKLFF.

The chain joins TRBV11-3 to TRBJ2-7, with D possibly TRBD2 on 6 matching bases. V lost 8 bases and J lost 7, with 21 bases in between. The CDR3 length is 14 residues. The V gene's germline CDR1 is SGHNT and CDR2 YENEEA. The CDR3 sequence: CASCLQTSQVEQYF. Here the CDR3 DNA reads TGTGCCAGCTGCCTGCAGACTAGTCAAGTGGAGCAGTACTTC.